These 17 T cell receptor beta chains originate from one sample sequenced in a study of T cell therapy after organ transplantation. Time point indicated: 20-29 weeks after completion of therapy. Sequencing used immunoSEQ multiplex PCR; TCRdb keeps in-frame clones, though not all of them. This table holds about 20,000 clones, around 83% found once. Antigens of these TCRs are unknown. The sequences come from CD8+ T cells from blood, collected after autologous CMV-specific T cell therapy. Source of these receptors: a human patient who had received a solid organ transplant and had CMV disease. A share of the T cells may be of graft donor origin.

This sequence joins TRBV5-4 and TRBJ2-7; 11 positions agree with TRBD2. The germline V gene encodes CDR1 SGHNT and CDR2 YYREEE (reference sequence). The CDR3 loop spans 16 amino acids. Trimming at V came to 3 bases and at J to 2 bases, leaving 7 bases not matched to a gene. The chain's CDR3 is CASSWGLAGGPYEQYF. CDR3 in DNA: TGTGCCAGCAGCTGGGGGCTAGCGGGGGGCCCCTACGAGCAGTACTTC.

This chain connects TRBV6-6 to TRBJ2-3; no reliable D call. V lost 4 bases to trimming and J lost 3 bases, with 8 bases between them. Germline V gives CDR1 MNHNY, CDR2 SVGAGI (reference sequence). CDR3 length equals 13 residues. CDR3 nucleotides: TGTGCCAGCAGTTGGGGTAGGACAGATACGCAGTATTTT. Protein product: CASSWGRTDTQYF.

The genes are TRBV5-6 and TRBJ2-1; D gene ambiguous. V was clipped by 2 bases and J by 8 bases, with 8 bases between them. The germline gives CDR1 SGHDT, CDR2 YYEEEE. The CDR3 has 12 amino acids. The DNA of the CDR3 is TGTGCCAGCAGCTTCGCCCCCGATGAGCAGTTCTTC. Translated, it gives CASSFAPDEQFF.

The chain joins TRBV4-1 to TRBJ2-1, with 8 bases aligning to TRBD2. Germline trimming cut 2 bases from V and 4 bases from J; bases unmatched to any gene: 16. Germline V gene data show CDR1 as MGHRA and CDR2 as YSYEKL. The CDR3 runs to 19 residues. In DNA, the CDR3 is TGCGCCAGCAGCCAAAGAATGGGAACCTATAGCGGGGAATACAATGAGCAGTTCTTC. Amino acid sequence: CASSQRMGTYSGEYNEQFF.

The chain carries TRBV5-6 and TRBJ1-1; a weak D match, TRBD1 (6 bases). Trimming stripped 0 bases from V and 3 bases from J, with 9 bases between. Germline V gives CDR1 SGHDT, CDR2 YYEEEE. The CDR3 covers 14 residues. The CDR3 coding sequence is TGTGCCAGCAGCTTGGGACAGGCCTACACTGAAGCTTTCTTT. The encoded protein is CASSLGQAYTEAFF.

This CDR3 reads CASSIGNEQFF. CDR3 nucleotide sequence: TGTGCCAGTAGTATAGGGAATGAGCAGTTCTTC. The genes are TRBV19 and TRBJ2-1; D unresolved. The CDR3 has 11 residues. V lost 1 base to trimming and J lost 7 bases, with 2 bases between them. Germline CDR1 reads LNHDA; CDR2 reads SQIVND (reference sequence).

CDR3 bases: TGTGCCAGCAGCTTGCTGGAGCGTGACAACATTTACAATGAGCAGTTCTTC. Encoded protein: CASSLLERDNIYNEQFF. The gene calls are TRBV7-9 and TRBJ2-1; D unresolved. Trimming pared 3 bases from V and 4 bases from J, leaving 19 bases between. The CDR3 runs 17 residues. Per germline, CDR1 SEHNR and CDR2 FQNEAQ (reference sequence).

The rearrangement joins TRBV2 to TRBJ2-1; 12 bases align to TRBD2. CDR3 length equals 15 residues. Germline V CDR1 and CDR2: SNHLY, FYNNEI. Trimming at V came to 5 bases and at J to 2 bases, leaving 1 base not matched to a gene. CDR3 DNA sequence: TGTGCCAGCAGTCGACTAGCGGGGGCCTACAATGAGCAGTTCTTC. Protein sequence: CASSRLAGAYNEQFF.

The rearrangement uses TRBV7-2 and TRBJ2-7; 7 nucleotides match TRBD1. In germline, CDR1 is SGHTA, CDR2 FQGNSA. V dropped 5 bases and J dropped 2; count of bases not matched to a gene: 9. CDR3 length: 15 amino acids. DNA for the CDR3: TGTGCCAGCAGCCAACAACGGGACAGAACCTACGAGCAGTACTTC. It codes for CASSQQRDRTYEQYF.

This clone came up a few times. This chain connects TRBV5-6 to TRBJ2-3; 11 bases match TRBD2. Trimming cost V 10 bases and J 0 bases; bases outside gene matches: 13. Germline V lookup: CDR1 SGHDT, CDR2 YYEEEE. This CDR3 contains 17 residues. The CDR3 DNA sequence: TGTGCCTTTTGCCTAGCGGGAGGTCTCTTTAGCACAGATACGCAGTATTTT. It encodes CAFCLAGGLFSTDTQYF. Complete variable domain (other parts from reference TRBV5-6 and TRBJ2-3): DAGVTQSPTHLIKTRGQQVTLRCSPKSGHDTVSWYQQALGQGPQFIFQYYEEEERQRGNFPDRFSGHQFPNYSSELNVNALLLGDSALYLCAFCLAGGLFSTDTQYFGPGTRLTVL.

The rearrangement links TRBV29-1 to TRBJ1-3; D uncertain. The germline V gene has CDR1 SQVTM and CDR2 ANQGSEA. This CDR3 comprises 16 residues. The germline V and J ends were trimmed by 4 bases and 4 bases, with 20 bases remaining between them. The chain's CDR3 is CSVVKGRGLNGNTIYF. The CDR3 region has the DNA TGCAGCGTTGTGAAAGGACGCGGTTTGAACGGAAACACCATATATTTT.

V is TRBV15 and J is TRBJ1-4, with TRBD1 matching 9 bases. V shed 3 bases, J shed 3 bases, and the junction held 5 bases outside the gene matches. The CDR3 has 16 residues. CDR1 and CDR2 from the germline V gene are LNHNV and YYDKDF (reference sequence). The CDR3 nucleotides read TGTGCCACCAGCAGGGGGGACAGGGAAGCTAATGAAAAACTGTTTTTT. Residues: CATSRGDREANEKLFF.

The table lists this clone with a count of one. The chain carries TRBV5-1 and TRBJ2-5; TRBD1 or TRBD2 may be the D gene (5 bases each). The J call may be mistaken, given a closer DNA end match to TRBJ2-7. The CDR3 length is 13 residues. Looked up from germline, CDR1 is SGHRS and CDR2 is YFSETQ. The CDR3 loop reads CASSLSPGTEQYF. The CDR3 coding sequence is TGCGCCAGCAGCTTGTCCCCAGGGACCGAGCAGTACTTC.

V and J are TRBV4-1 and TRBJ2-2, with a possible D match to TRBD1 (5 bases). The ends were cut back, 0 bases at V and 5 bases at J, with 13 bases in the middle. CDR1 and CDR2 from the germline V gene are MGHRA and YSYEKL. The CDR3 covers 16 residues. CDR3 in DNA: TGCGCCAGCAGCCAAGATTTGCAGGGTTGGACCGGGGAGCTGTTTTTT. Its protein product is CASSQDLQGWTGELFF.

The chain is built from TRBV27 and TRBJ1-1; D unclear. Per the germline V gene, CDR1 is MNHEY and CDR2 is SMNVEV (reference sequence). The CDR3 contains 11 residues. The V end was cut by 3 bases, the J end by 7 bases, with 6 bases between. As DNA, the CDR3 is TGTGCCAGCAGTTTCCGGCATGAAGCTTTCTTT. Amino acids: CASSFRHEAFF.

This sequence joins TRBV13 and TRBJ1-2; 11 bases fit TRBD1. The CDR3 totals 13 residues. Germline values: CDR1 PRHDT, CDR2 FYEKMQ (reference sequence). V gave up 4 bases and J gave up 8 bases; unmatched junction bases: 3. The CDR3 nucleotides are TGTGCCAGCAGCTCCCGGGACAGGGGGGGCTACACCTTC. Its translation is CASSSRDRGGYTF.

The CDR3 loop is CASSEPGRTDSPLHF. The CDR3 DNA sequence: TGTGCCAGCAGTGAGCCGGGACGGACGGATTCACCCCTCCACTTT. This chain joins TRBV6-1 and TRBJ1-6, with TRBD1 as a possible D gene (5 bases). The CDR3 loop spans 15 amino acids. The ends were cut back, 3 bases at V and 8 bases at J, with 14 bases in the middle. Germline V CDR1 and CDR2: MNHNS, SASEGT.